The rows below give T cell receptor beta chains drawn from one sample of a study of monozygotic twins with inflammatory bowel disease. One entry per CDR3 protein, without DNA, is what TCRdb gives after re-calling the 5' RACE reads. The repertoire table contains around 220,000 distinct CDR3 sequences. Sequencing was performed on blood. The receptor source for this set is a human donor with ulcerative colitis or Crohn's disease, or a healthy co-twin of an affected twin (not recorded which). CDR3s include the opening cysteine and the closing phenylalanine or tryptophan. Fields, in order: J gene, V gene, CDR3 protein.

J gene: TRBJ1-5; V gene: TRBV12-3/TRBV12-4; CDR3 protein: CASNRGGSSNQPQHF
J gene: TRBJ1-5; V gene: TRBV7-2; CDR3 protein: CASSLVSGSGNQPQHF
J gene: TRBJ1-3; V gene: TRBV11-2; CDR3 protein: CASSSWIQGLSGNTIYF
J gene: TRBJ2-3; V gene: TRBV11-3; CDR3 protein: CASSLGGRGDTQYF
J gene: TRBJ1-1; V gene: TRBV24-1; CDR3 protein: CATSDARGGNTEAFF
J gene: TRBJ2-7; V gene: TRBV12-3/TRBV12-4; CDR3 protein: CASSYTEHQAGEQYF
J gene: TRBJ2-1; V gene: TRBV29-1; CDR3 protein: CSVTTLSYNEQFF
J gene: TRBJ1-5; V gene: TRBV29-1; CDR3 protein: CSVGGNSNQPQHF
J gene: TRBJ1-1; V gene: TRBV12-3/TRBV12-4; CDR3 protein: CASSLGTMNTEAFF
J gene: TRBJ1-5; V gene: TRBV14; CDR3 protein: CASSLDPGDGEDPSNQPQHF